This TCR beta chain was identified during a study of T cells in Graves' hyperthyroidism and ophthalmopathy. Study outcomes and limitations: Stable hyperthyroidism was told apart from ophthalmopathy by a model built on 13 V-J features. Most clonotypes expanded in the thyroid (above 0.001) were also present in blood.

Regions amplified from RNA transcripts were the TCR beta CDR3 regions. The HTBI primer set drove a first-round RT-PCR of the TCR CDR3. MiXCR, run by TCRdb on the multiplex PCR reads, gives a single entry per CDR3 protein. The sample lists 530,000 or so distinct CDR3 sequences; around a quarter were seen once. Duration under 3 months, a NOSPECS grade of at least 4, and a Clinical Activity Score of at least 3 characterized the ophthalmopathy patients. There are many counts of this clonotype. Its specificity is unknown. The CDR3 is 15 residues long. CDR1 is SGHAT, CDR2 FQDESV, per germline (reference sequence). J gave up 5 bases and V 5 bases, and 8 bases lay outside the gene matches.

This chain uses TRBV11-1 with TRBJ2-5; 10 bases agree with TRBD1. The sequence was obtained from a woman in her 30s with Graves' ophthalmopathy. Sequences were obtained from blood. CDR3 DNA sequence: TGTGCCAGCAGCCTCCTAGACAGGGGGCCTGAGACCCAGTACTTC. Translating gives CASSLLDRGPETQYF.